This T cell receptor (beta chain) was obtained from a study of blood T cell repertoires in COVID-19. On the study more broadly: PBMCs, B-cell-depleted T cells, or T cells were the source of the cDNA or gDNA that made up the material.

The CDR3 runs 13 residues. Germline V gene sequence: CDR1 LNHDA, CDR2 SQIVND (reference sequence). Trimming took 5 bases from V and 7 from J; bases not matched to a gene: 4. Original analysis: Reference gene primer amplification gave nucleated cell count estimates. Using immunoSEQ multiplex PCR, the repertoire was profiled, and TCRdb retains in-frame clones only, with some absent. The DNA gave D and trimming, while V, J and clone size come from that table. This sample yields approximately 220,000 clones, of which 65% to 85% are seen a single time; around 8% belongs to the top ten. V usage is TRBV19 and J usage is TRBJ1-5; 8 nucleotides align to TRBD1. The sample was peripheral blood. This clonotype originated in a woman of 80 years or more with acute or convalescent COVID-19. CDR3 sequence: CASSEQGGQPQHF. DNA of the CDR3: TGTGCCAGTAGTGAACAGGGGGGGCAGCCCCAGCATTTT.